A selection of T cell receptor beta chains follows, all from one sample in a study of shared T cell receptors in the human thymus. Sequenced by immunoSEQ multiplex PCR; TCRdb stores in-frame clones only, minus some. The sample has more than 550,000 clones, 80% to 90% seen once. Separately, the same data were catalogued under a study of human thymus T cells.

Sample: thymocytes. The source of these receptors is a girl in the first two years of life with a congenital heart defect. Each CDR3 is given with its conserved first and last residue. A D gene is named only where the DNA matches it firmly. Clone size is shown for a subset of rows, as once, few, many or a class of expanded clone.

size,J,length,V,D,CDR3,DNA
-,TRBJ1-2,13,TRBV28,-,CASSTEQKRGYTF,TGTGCCAGCAGTACCGAGCAGAAGCGCGGCTACACCTTC
once,TRBJ1-2,13,TRBV7-9,-,CASSFRQSMGYTF,TGTGCCAGCAGCTTTCGACAGTCTATGGGCTACACCTTC
once,TRBJ2-5,16,TRBV7-2,-,CASSLALVTEQETQYF,TGTGCCAGCAGCTTAGCGCTTGTAACAGAACAAGAGACCCAGTACTTC
-,TRBJ2-3,16,TRBV27,-,CASSSFPQGKEDTQYF,TGTGCCAGCAGTTCCTTCCCCCAGGGTAAGGAAGATACGCAGTATTTT
-,TRBJ1-5,13,TRBV27,-,CASSGDYNQPQHF,TGTGCCAGCTCAGGCGACTACAATCAGCCCCAGCATTTT
-,TRBJ2-1,18,TRBV9,-,CASSVVGREYRNYNEQFF,TGTGCCAGCAGCGTAGTAGGCCGAGAGTACAGAAACTACAATGAGCAGTTCTTC
-,TRBJ1-5,17,TRBV2,-,CASSPGARGYSNQPQHF,TGTGCCAGCAGTCCCGGGGCCAGGGGCTATAGCAATCAGCCCCAGCATTTT
once,TRBJ1-2,14,TRBV4-1,-,CASSGRVSGDGYTF,TGCGCCAGCAGCGGGAGGGTGTCGGGAGATGGCTACACCTTC
-,TRBJ2-3,18,TRBV27,TRBD1,CASSPKQGRLNPTDTQYF,TGTGCCAGCAGCCCGAAACAGGGGCGCCTTAATCCCACAGATACGCAGTATTTT
few,TRBJ2-7,12,TRBV5-6,-,CASSSINNEQYF,TGTGCCAGCAGCTCAATTAACAACGAGCAGTACTTC
-,TRBJ1-2,14,TRBV10-3,-,CAISALRSVYGYTF,TGTGCCATCAGCGCCCTTCGTAGTGTGTATGGCTACACCTTC
-,TRBJ1-5,15,TRBV6-6,-,CASIKGRAGDQPQHF,TGTGCCAGCATAAAGGGAAGGGCAGGGGATCAGCCCCAGCATTTT
-,TRBJ2-7,12,TRBV11-2,-,CASSPFSYEQYF,TGTGCCAGCAGCCCCTTCTCCTACGAGCAGTACTTC
-,TRBJ2-7,17,TRBV5-6,-,CASSPGQGPRSSYEQYF,TGTGCCAGCAGCCCGGGTCAGGGCCCCAGGAGCTCCTACGAGCAGTACTTC
-,TRBJ2-7,19,TRBV7-3,TRBD2,CASSLTGTSLNNGDYEQYF,TGTGCCAGCAGCTTAACGGGGACTAGCCTTAACAACGGGGACTACGAGCAGTACTTC
few,TRBJ1-1,18,TRBV28,TRBD1,CASSLRFWTGFMNTEAFF,TGTGCCAGCAGTTTAAGATTCTGGACAGGGTTTATGAACACTGAAGCTTTCTTT
-,TRBJ1-2,17,TRBV25-1,-,CASSIGDSRINFYGYTF,TGTGCCAGCAGTATAGGGGACTCCCGAATTAACTTCTATGGCTACACCTTC
few,TRBJ2-7,13,TRBV9,TRBD1,CASSGGQGSEQYF,TGTGCCAGCAGCGGGGGACAGGGTTCCGAGCAGTACTTC
-,TRBJ1-5,16,TRBV5-6,-,CASSSSDSYSNQPQHF,TGTGCCAGCAGCTCATCCGACAGTTATAGCAATCAGCCCCAGCATTTT
-,TRBJ1-2,14,TRBV5-4,-,CASSTQGPTYGYTF,TGTGCCAGCAGCACACAGGGACCGACGTATGGCTACACCTTC
-,TRBJ1-6,16,TRBV5-5,-,CASSLIIAGRFSPLHF,TGTGCCAGCAGCTTAATCATCGCGGGGCGCTTTTCACCCCTCCACTTT
-,TRBJ2-1,16,TRBV6-6,-,CASSRPFGTKYNEQFF,TGTGCCAGCAGTAGACCTTTCGGGACAAAATACAATGAGCAGTTCTTC
-,TRBJ1-5,12,TRBV5-1,-,CASRRRNQPQHF,TGCGCCAGCAGAAGGCGGAATCAGCCCCAGCATTTT
-,TRBJ2-6,15,TRBV5-1,-,CASSLVFSGANVLTF,TGCGCCAGCAGCTTGGTCTTCTCTGGGGCCAACGTCCTGACTTTC
-,TRBJ1-1,16,TRBV6-5,-,CASSYLGLWAGTEAFF,TGTGCCAGCAGTTACCTTGGGCTCTGGGCGGGCACTGAAGCTTTCTTT
-,TRBJ1-4,19,TRBV7-9,TRBD1,CASSLPWTGRVAGCEKLFF,TGTGCCAGCAGCTTACCCTGGACAGGGAGGGTCGCAGGTTGTGAAAAACTGTTTTTT
-,TRBJ1-4,15,TRBV6-5,TRBD1,CASSYTDRGNEKLFF,TGTGCCAGCAGTTACACGGACAGGGGGAATGAAAAACTGTTTTTT
few,TRBJ1-5,16,TRBV19,TRBD1,CASTNTGQEGDQPQHF,TGTGCCAGTACAAACACAGGACAGGAGGGCGATCAGCCCCAGCATTTT
-,TRBJ1-1,15,TRBV6-1,TRBD1,CASLGQANLNTEAFF,TGTGCCAGCTTGGGACAGGCCAACTTGAACACTGAAGCTTTCTTT
-,TRBJ2-5,20,TRBV6-1,-,CASSEALFRQGRGRQETQYF,TGTGCCAGCAGTGAAGCGCTATTTCGGCAGGGAAGGGGAAGACAAGAGACCCAGTACTTC
-,TRBJ2-7,13,TRBV10-1,-,CASSVDSSYEQYF,TGCGCCAGCAGTGTGGACAGCTCCTACGAGCAGTACTTC
-,TRBJ1-2,12,TRBV19,TRBD1,CASRSTGRGYTF,TGTGCCAGTAGGTCGACAGGGCGTGGCTACACCTTC
-,TRBJ1-6,13,TRBV19,TRBD1,CATAGTGEAPLHF,TGTGCCACCGCCGGGACAGGGGAAGCACCCCTCCACTTT
once,TRBJ2-7,14,TRBV29-1,-,CSVISRGQPYEQYF,TGCAGCGTTATTTCTAGGGGCCAACCTTACGAGCAGTACTTC
-,TRBJ1-5,14,TRBV6-5,TRBD1,CASRVDRVGQPQHF,TGTGCCAGCAGAGTGGACAGGGTGGGACAGCCCCAGCATTTT
few,TRBJ2-7,14,TRBV14,-,CASSQEPGRNEQYF,TGTGCCAGCAGCCAAGAACCAGGGAGGAACGAGCAGTACTTC
-,TRBJ1-2,15,TRBV6-5,TRBD1,CASSFGTAPDYGYTF,TGTGCCAGCAGTTTTGGGACAGCGCCCGACTATGGCTACACCTTC
-,TRBJ2-1,15,TRBV30,TRBD1,CAWSDRDSQYNEQFF,TGTGCCTGGAGTGACCGGGACAGTCAATACAATGAGCAGTTCTTC
once,TRBJ1-2,18,TRBV5-1,TRBD1,CASSYLPGQASIGWGYTF,TGCGCCAGCAGCTATCTTCCGGGACAGGCCTCGATCGGGTGGGGCTACACCTTC
few,TRBJ2-5,13,TRBV2,-,CASSGLNQETQYF,TGTGCCAGCAGTGGTCTTAACCAAGAGACCCAGTACTTC
once,TRBJ2-5,11,TRBV7-4,-,CASSFGETQYF,TGTGCCAGCAGCTTCGGGGAGACCCAGTACTTC
-,TRBJ2-7,14,TRBV2,-,CASTPRTVIYEQYF,TGTGCCAGCACCCCCCGGACAGTGATCTACGAGCAGTACTTC
-,TRBJ2-5,18,TRBV7-3,-,CASSSYYRDTSYQETQYF,TGTGCCAGCAGCTCGTATTACCGGGACACAAGCTACCAAGAGACCCAGTACTTC
once,TRBJ1-2,16,TRBV7-2,TRBD1,CASSLARQGTNYGYTF,TGTGCCAGCAGCTTAGCTCGACAGGGGACTAACTATGGCTACACCTTC
-,TRBJ2-7,12,TRBV6-1,TRBD1,CASSSDRAKQYF,TGTGCCAGCAGTTCCGACAGGGCGAAGCAGTACTTC
-,TRBJ1-2,13,TRBV6-6,-,CASSYKGRYGYTF,TGTGCCAGCAGTTACAAGGGGAGGTATGGCTACACCTTC
-,TRBJ2-2,15,TRBV11-1,-,CASSFPIPGSGELFF,TGTGCCAGCAGCTTTCCGATCCCGGGGTCCGGGGAGCTGTTTTTT
few,TRBJ2-1,17,TRBV4-3,TRBD2,CASSQDAGRGGINEQFF,TGCGCCAGCAGCCAAGATGCCGGGCGGGGGGGTATAAATGAGCAGTTCTTC
-,TRBJ2-1,17,TRBV15,TRBD2,CATSRDRAGGGYNEQFF,TGTGCCACCAGCAGAGATCGAGCGGGAGGGGGTTACAATGAGCAGTTCTTC
-,TRBJ2-6,16,TRBV5-1,-,CASSLPRTLSGDVLTF,TGCGCCAGCAGCTTACCACGGACCCTCTCGGGGGACGTCCTGACTTTC
-,TRBJ1-2,17,TRBV9,TRBD1,CASSVGHGQGGAYGYTF,TGTGCCAGCAGCGTAGGTCACGGTCAAGGGGGCGCCTATGGCTACACCTTC
-,TRBJ1-2,16,TRBV7-4,-,CASSLAPNPSNYGYTF,TGTGCCAGCAGCTTAGCGCCTAATCCCTCTAACTATGGCTACACCTTC
-,TRBJ2-3,14,TRBV5-1,TRBD1,CASSLDRAADTQYF,TGCGCCAGCAGCCTGGACAGGGCCGCAGATACGCAGTATTTT
-,TRBJ2-1,17,TRBV14,-,CASSHGSLVRGYNEQFF,TGTGCCAGCAGCCACGGCTCACTAGTAAGGGGGTACAATGAGCAGTTCTTC
-,TRBJ2-3,14,TRBV19,-,CASSNYRGTDTQYF,TGTGCCAGTAGTAACTATCGGGGTACAGATACGCAGTATTTT
-,TRBJ1-1,18,TRBV28,TRBD1,CASSLGTGDLMGYAEAFF,TGTGCCAGCAGTTTGGGGACAGGGGATCTCATGGGGTACGCTGAAGCTTTCTTT
-,TRBJ2-6,19,TRBV7-6,TRBD1,CASSLGGDRNISGANVLTF,TGTGCCAGCAGCTTAGGTGGGGACAGGAATATATCTGGGGCCAACGTCCTGACTTTC